The entry that follows covers one T cell receptor (beta chain) sequence. Its antigen is not identified. Sequencing used immunoSEQ multiplex PCR; TCRdb keeps in-frame clones, though not all of them. The sample comprises about 38,000 clones, roughly 85% of which are singletons, and 9.5% to 13% rests with the top ten. The CDR3 runs to 14 residues. V was shortened by 4 bases and J by 9 bases, with 16 bases between the two germline ends. Germline CDR1 MGHRA, CDR2 YSYEKL. This entry is derived from a study of CD8 T cells in acute hepatitis C reinfection. Study-wide results and caveats: Only TCRbeta was bulk sequenced, so alphabeta pairing of public clonotypes remains unknown. Diversity was high, without significant differences between resolver and chronic groups.

Time point noted: naive CD8 control sorted from an acute-time-point sample. People who inject drugs in the Montreal Hepatitis C Cohort were donors. The sequenced sample was naive CD8+ T cells from PBMCs. This clonotype was obtained from a woman aged 18-30 years who spontaneously cleared hepatitis C infection. The chain combines TRBV4-1 with TRBJ2-1; D is perhaps TRBD1 (6 bases). CDR3 nucleotide sequence: TGCGCCAGCAGCCTCATACAGGGAGTAGGTGAGCAGTTCTTC. Protein: CASSLIQGVGEQFF.